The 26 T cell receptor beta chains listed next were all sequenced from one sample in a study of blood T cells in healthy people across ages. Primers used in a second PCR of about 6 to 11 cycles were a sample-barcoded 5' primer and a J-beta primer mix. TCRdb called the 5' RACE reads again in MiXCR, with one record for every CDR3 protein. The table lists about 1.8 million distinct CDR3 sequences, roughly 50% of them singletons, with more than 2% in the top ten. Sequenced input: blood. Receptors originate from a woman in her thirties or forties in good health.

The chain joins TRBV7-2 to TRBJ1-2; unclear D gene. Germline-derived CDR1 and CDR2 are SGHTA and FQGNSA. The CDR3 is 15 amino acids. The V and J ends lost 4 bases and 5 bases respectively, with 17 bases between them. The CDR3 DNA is TGTGCCAGCAGCTCACGCCGGGGAGATTCTTATGGCTACACCTTC. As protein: CASSSRRGDSYGYTF.

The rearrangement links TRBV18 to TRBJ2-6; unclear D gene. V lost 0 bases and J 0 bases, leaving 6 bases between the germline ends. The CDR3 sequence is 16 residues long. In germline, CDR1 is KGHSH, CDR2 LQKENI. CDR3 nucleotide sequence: TGTGCCAGCTCACCACCCACTCTCTCTGGGGCCAACGTCCTGACTTTC. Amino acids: CASSPPTLSGANVLTF.

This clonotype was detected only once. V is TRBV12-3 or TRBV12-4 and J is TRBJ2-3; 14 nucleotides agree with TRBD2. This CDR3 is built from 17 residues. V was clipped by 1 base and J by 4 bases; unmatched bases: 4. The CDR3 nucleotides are TGTGCCAGCAGTTTAGAGACTAGCGGGGGGGCGTCAGATACGCAGTATTTT. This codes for CASSLETSGGASDTQYF.

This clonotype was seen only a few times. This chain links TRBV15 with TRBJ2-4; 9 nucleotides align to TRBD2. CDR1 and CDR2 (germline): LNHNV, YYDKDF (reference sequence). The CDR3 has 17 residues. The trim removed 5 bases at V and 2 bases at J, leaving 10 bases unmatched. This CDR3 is CATSVWVSGGSKNIQYF. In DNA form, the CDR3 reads TGTGCCACCAGCGTGTGGGTGAGCGGGGGGTCCAAAAACATTCAGTACTTC.

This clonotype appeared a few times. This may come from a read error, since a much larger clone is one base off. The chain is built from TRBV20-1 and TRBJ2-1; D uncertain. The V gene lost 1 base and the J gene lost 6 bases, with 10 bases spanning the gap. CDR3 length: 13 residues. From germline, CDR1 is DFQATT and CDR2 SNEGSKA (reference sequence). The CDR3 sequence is CSARGGRVNEQFF. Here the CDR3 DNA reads TGCAGTGCTAGAGGCGGACGGGTCAATGAGCAGTTCTTC.

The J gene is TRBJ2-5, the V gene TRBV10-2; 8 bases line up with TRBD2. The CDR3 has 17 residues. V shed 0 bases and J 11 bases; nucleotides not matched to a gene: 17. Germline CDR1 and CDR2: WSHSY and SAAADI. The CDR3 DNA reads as TGCGCCAGCAGTGAGTCGGGCGGGAGGAGGTTAGCGGATGAGCAGTACTTC. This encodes CASSESGGRRLADEQYF.

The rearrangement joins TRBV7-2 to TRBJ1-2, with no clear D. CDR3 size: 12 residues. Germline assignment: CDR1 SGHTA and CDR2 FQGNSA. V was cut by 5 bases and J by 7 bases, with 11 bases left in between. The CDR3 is CASSVHSGGYTF. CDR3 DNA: TGTGCCAGCAGCGTTCACTCGGGTGGCTACACCTTC.

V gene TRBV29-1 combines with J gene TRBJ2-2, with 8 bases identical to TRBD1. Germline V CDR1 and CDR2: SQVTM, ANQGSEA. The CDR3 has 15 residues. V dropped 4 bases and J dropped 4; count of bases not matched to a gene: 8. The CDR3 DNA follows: TGCAGCGTTGGAGGTACAGGGGGTACCACCGGGGAGCTGTTTTTT. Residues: CSVGGTGGTTGELFF.

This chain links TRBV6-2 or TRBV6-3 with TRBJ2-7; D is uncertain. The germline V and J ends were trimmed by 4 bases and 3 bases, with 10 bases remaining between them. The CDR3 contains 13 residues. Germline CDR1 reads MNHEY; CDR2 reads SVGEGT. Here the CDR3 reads CASSSTRVYEQYF. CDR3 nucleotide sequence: TGTGCCAGCAGTTCGACACGGGTCTACGAGCAGTACTTC.

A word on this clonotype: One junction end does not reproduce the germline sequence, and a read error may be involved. The CDR3 nucleotides are TGTGCCAGTAGCTTGGCTGGCTTGCGGGGGACCCCAGATACGCAGTATTTT. It translates to CASSLAGLRGTPDTQYF. The rearrangement joins TRBV5-4 to TRBJ2-3, with 7 positions matching TRBD2. The CDR3 sequence is 17 residues long. The germline V gene has CDR1 SGHNT and CDR2 YYREEE (reference sequence).

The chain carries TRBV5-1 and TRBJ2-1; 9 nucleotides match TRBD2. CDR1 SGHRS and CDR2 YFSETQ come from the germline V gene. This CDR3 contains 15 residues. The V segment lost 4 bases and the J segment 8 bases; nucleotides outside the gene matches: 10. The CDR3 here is CASSPGPSGAHEQFF. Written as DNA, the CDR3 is TGCGCCAGCAGCCCTGGCCCTAGCGGGGCTCATGAGCAGTTCTTC. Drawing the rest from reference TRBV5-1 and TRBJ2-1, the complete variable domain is KAGVTQTPRYLIKTRGQQVTLSCSPISGHRSVSWYQQTPGQGLQFLFEYFSETQRNKGNFPGRFSGRQFSNSRSEMNVSTLELGDSALYLCASSPGPSGAHEQFFGPGTRLTVL.

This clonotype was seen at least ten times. The CDR3 is CASSPGGARTDTQYF. CDR3 in DNA: TGTGCCAGCAGCCCAGGGGGGGCCCGCACAGATACGCAGTATTTT. V is TRBV11-2 and J is TRBJ2-3; either TRBD1 or TRBD2 may fit D (7 bases each). Germline V gene data show CDR1 as SGHAT and CDR2 as FQNNGV. V was cut by 5 bases and J by 1 base, with 13 bases left in between. The CDR3 has 15 amino acids.

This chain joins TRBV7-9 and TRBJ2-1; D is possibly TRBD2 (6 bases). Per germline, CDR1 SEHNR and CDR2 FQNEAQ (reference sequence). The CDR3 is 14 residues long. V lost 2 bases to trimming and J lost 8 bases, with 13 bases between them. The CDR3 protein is CASSLSRGSDEQFF. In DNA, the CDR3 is TGTGCCAGCAGCTTAAGTCGGGGGAGCGATGAGCAGTTCTTC.

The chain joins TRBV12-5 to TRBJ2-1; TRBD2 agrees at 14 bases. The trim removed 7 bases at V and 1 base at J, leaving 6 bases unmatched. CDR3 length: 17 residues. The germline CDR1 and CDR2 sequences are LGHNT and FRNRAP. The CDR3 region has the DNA TGTGCTAGTGCCTCGACTAGCGGGGGGGCATCCTACAATGAGCAGTTCTTC. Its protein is CASASTSGGASYNEQFF.

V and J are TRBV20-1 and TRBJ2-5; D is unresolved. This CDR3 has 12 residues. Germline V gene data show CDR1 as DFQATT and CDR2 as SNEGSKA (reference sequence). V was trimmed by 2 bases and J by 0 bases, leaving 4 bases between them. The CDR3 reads CSARLDQETQYF. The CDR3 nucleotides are TGCAGTGCTAGACTAGACCAAGAGACCCAGTACTTC.

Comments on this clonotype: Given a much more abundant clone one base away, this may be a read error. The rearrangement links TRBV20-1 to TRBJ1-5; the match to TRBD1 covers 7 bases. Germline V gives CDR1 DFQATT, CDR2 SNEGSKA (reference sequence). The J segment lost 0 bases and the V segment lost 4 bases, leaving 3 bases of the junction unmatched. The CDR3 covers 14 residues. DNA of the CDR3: TGCAGTGCTACCGACAGGGTTAGCAATCAGCCCCAGCATTTT. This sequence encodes CSATDRVSNQPQHF.

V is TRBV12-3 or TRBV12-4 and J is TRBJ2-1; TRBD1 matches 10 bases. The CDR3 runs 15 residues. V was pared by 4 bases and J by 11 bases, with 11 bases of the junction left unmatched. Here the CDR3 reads CASSYAGTGVNKQFF. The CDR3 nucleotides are TGTGCCAGCAGTTACGCCGGGACAGGGGTGAATAAGCAGTTCTTC.

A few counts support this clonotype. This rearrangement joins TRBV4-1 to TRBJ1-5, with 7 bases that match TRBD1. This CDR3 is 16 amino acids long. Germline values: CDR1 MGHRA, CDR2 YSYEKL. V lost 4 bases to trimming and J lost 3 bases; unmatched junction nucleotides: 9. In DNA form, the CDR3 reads TGCGCCAGCAGCCCGACAGGGCCTGGGAACAATCAGCCCCAGCATTTT. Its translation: CASSPTGPGNNQPQHF.

The CDR3 protein is CSASARFSRPGANVLTF. The CDR3 DNA follows: TGCAGTGCTAGCGCAAGGTTCAGTCGCCCTGGGGCCAACGTCCTGACTTTC. The rearrangement joins TRBV20-1 to TRBJ2-6; D remains unclear. Germline CDR1 DFQATT, CDR2 SNEGSKA (reference sequence). The CDR3 loop spans 17 amino acids. The germline V and J ends were trimmed by 3 bases and 2 bases, with 17 bases remaining between them.

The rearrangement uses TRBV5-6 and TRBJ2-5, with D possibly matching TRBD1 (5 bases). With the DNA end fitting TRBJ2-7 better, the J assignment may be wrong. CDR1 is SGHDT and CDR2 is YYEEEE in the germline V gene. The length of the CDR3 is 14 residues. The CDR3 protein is CASSFGSGHYEQYF. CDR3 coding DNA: TGTGCCAGCAGCTTCGGATCAGGGCACTACGAGCAGTACTTC.

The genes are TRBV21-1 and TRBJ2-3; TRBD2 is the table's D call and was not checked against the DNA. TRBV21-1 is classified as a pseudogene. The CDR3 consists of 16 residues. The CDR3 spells CASSKGVPSGADTQYF. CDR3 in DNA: TGTGCCAGCAGCAAAGGGGTTCCTAGCGGGGCTGATACGCAGTATTTT.

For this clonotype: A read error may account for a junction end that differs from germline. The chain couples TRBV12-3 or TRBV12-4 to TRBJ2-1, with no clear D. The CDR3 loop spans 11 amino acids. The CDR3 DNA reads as TGCGCCAGCAGTTTAGCAGAGACCCAGTTCTTC. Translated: CASSLAETQFF.

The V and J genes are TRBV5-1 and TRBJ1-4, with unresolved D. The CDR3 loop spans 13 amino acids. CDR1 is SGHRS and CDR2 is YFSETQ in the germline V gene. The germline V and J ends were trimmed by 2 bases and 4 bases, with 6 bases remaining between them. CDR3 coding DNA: TGCGCCAGCAGCTTCCAAGATAATGAAAAACTGTTTTTT. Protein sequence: CASSFQDNEKLFF.

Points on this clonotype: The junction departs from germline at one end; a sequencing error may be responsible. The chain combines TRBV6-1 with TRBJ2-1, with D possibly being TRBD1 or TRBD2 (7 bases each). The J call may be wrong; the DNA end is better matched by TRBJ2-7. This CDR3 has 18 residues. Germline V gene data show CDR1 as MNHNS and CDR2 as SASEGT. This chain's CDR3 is CACSEALLARGGKYEQYF. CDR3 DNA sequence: TGTGCCTGCAGTGAAGCCCTCCTTGCCAGGGGGGGGAAGTACGAGCAGTACTTC.

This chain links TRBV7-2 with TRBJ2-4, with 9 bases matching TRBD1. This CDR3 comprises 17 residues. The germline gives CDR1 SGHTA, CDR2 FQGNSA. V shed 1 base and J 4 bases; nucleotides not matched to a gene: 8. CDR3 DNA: TGTGCCAGCAGCTTAGGAGCGGACAGGGGATGGAAAAACATTCAGTACTTC. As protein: CASSLGADRGWKNIQYF.

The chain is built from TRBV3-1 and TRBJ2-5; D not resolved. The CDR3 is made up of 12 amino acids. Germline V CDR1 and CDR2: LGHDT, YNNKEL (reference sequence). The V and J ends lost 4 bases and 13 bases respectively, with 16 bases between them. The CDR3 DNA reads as TGTGCCAGCAGCCGGAGTGCACCAGGACGGTACTTC. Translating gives CASSRSAPGRYF.